This entry lists 24 T cell receptor beta chains sequenced from one sample in a study of tissue T cells after allogeneic stem cell transplantation (dated by TCRdb to between 2020 and 2023). The time point label of this sample denotes: human tissue collected at research (rapid) autopsy. The library was built by means of the immunoSEQ multiplex PCR assay. TCRdb limited this immuneACCESS table to in-frame rearrangements with V and J called. A share of clones is missing; checked studies link under half to unresolved V genes, and the rest is unexplained. Recorded for this sample are approximately 790 clones; 55% to 75% of them occurred a single time. Around 38% of the sample comes from the top ten. The material sequenced was liver tissue, taken at autopsy. All receptors derive from a male patient aged 60 or older with steroid-refractory graft-versus-host disease after an allogeneic stem cell transplant. After a transplant, some of the T cells may come from the graft donor.

The gene calls are TRBV2 and TRBJ1-6; no definite D call. The CDR3 covers 14 residues. The V gene's germline CDR1 is SNHLY and CDR2 FYNNEI. V was trimmed by 1 base and J by 10 bases, leaving 11 bases between them. The CDR3 spells CASSEDGTPSPLHF. CDR3 nucleotide sequence: TGTGCCAGCAGTGAAGACGGTACCCCATCACCCCTCCACTTT.

The genes are TRBV5-6 and TRBJ1-2; possible D gene TRBD1, 5 bases. V lost 3 bases to trimming and J lost 4 bases, with 10 bases between them. CDR1 SGHDT and CDR2 YYEEEE come from the germline V gene. This CDR3 region has 13 residues. This chain's CDR3 is CASSSGTSYGYTF. CDR3 bases: TGTGCCAGCAGCTCTGGGACGAGCTATGGCTACACCTTC.

This clone has a handful of counts. The rearrangement joins TRBV7-2 to TRBJ2-5; D unresolved. V was clipped by 3 bases and J by 5 bases, with 16 bases between them. The CDR3 contains 15 residues. Looked up from germline, CDR1 is SGHTA and CDR2 is FQGNSA. The CDR3 protein is CASSLLPGSGETQYF. CDR3 DNA sequence: TGTGCCAGCAGCTTGTTACCGGGTTCTGGGGAGACCCAGTACTTC.

The V and J genes are TRBV9 and TRBJ2-7; 7 nucleotides align to TRBD2. V lost 4 bases and J lost 6; bases outside the gene matches: 10. CDR3 length: 14 residues. Germline V gene lookup returns CDR1 SGDLS and CDR2 YYNGEE. The DNA for the CDR3 is TGTGCCAGCAGCCAGGGCCACGCTAGCGGCGAGCAGTACTTC. This gives the protein CASSQGHASGEQYF.

The chain combines TRBV2 with TRBJ1-1; TRBD1 agrees at 7 bases. Germline V gene data show CDR1 as SNHLY and CDR2 as FYNNEI. This CDR3 is 13 amino acids long. The V gene end was trimmed by 0 bases and the J gene end by 11 bases; junction bases not matched to a gene: 6. Here the CDR3 reads CASSEAKTGRAFF. For the CDR3, the DNA is TGTGCCAGCAGTGAAGCGAAGACAGGGAGGGCTTTCTTT.

In its sample, this clone was seen a few times. This chain links TRBV19 with TRBJ2-4, with a weak D call TRBD1 (6 bases). V lost 6 bases and J lost 1, with 10 bases in between. CDR3 length: 14 amino acids. CDR1 LNHDA and CDR2 SQIVND come from the germline V gene (reference sequence). The CDR3 DNA reads as TGTGCCAGTAGCAGGGGAGCGGCCAAAAACATTCAGTACTTC. This sequence encodes CASSRGAAKNIQYF. Using reference TRBV19 and TRBJ2-4 for the parts outside the CDR3, the full variable domain is DGGITQSPKYLFRKEGQNVTLSCEQNLNHDAMYWYRQDPGQGLRLIYYSQIVNDFQKGDIAEGYSVSREKKESFPLTVTSAQKNPTAFYLCASSRGAAKNIQYFGAGTRLSVL.

The chain has TRBV21-1 and TRBJ2-1; TRBD2 is taken as the D call from the table, unchecked against the DNA. TRBV21-1 is tagged as a pseudogene. The CDR3 length is 16 residues. CDR3 in amino acids: CASSIKTSGGWGEQFF. The CDR3 region has the DNA TGTGCCAGCAGCATAAAGACTAGCGGGGGCTGGGGAGAGCAGTTCTTC.

This chain connects TRBV18 to TRBJ1-1, with D unresolved. The CDR3 runs to 13 residues. Germline-derived CDR1 and CDR2 are KGHSH and LQKENI. With 2 bases removed from V and 1 base from J, the gap between germline ends came to 5 bases. The CDR3 sequence is CASSPNGNTEAFF. DNA of the CDR3: TGTGCCAGCTCACCAAACGGGAACACTGAAGCTTTCTTT.

The rearrangement joins TRBV4-3 to TRBJ2-2; 9 bases agree with TRBD2. Germline CDR1 and CDR2: LGHNA and YSLEER. This CDR3 spans 19 amino acids. The J segment lost 5 bases and the V segment lost 1 base, leaving 14 bases of the junction unmatched. The CDR3: CASSQGGLASGEGTGELFF. The CDR3 nucleotides are TGCGCCAGCAGCCAAGGGGGGTTGGCTAGCGGGGAGGGGACCGGGGAGCTGTTTTTT.

With regard to this clone: Other DNA sequences of this sample code for an identical CDR3. The chain employs TRBV29-1 and TRBJ1-5; a possible D gene is TRBD1 (6 bases). In germline, CDR1 is SQVTM, CDR2 ANQGSEA. The CDR3 is 12 residues long. Deletions cut 4 bases from V and 3 bases from J, with 7 bases between. The CDR3 nucleotides read TGCAGCGTTGCAGGGGCCAATCAGCCCCAGCATTTT. It translates to CSVAGANQPQHF. Full variable domain (missing parts from reference TRBV29-1 and TRBJ1-5): SAVISQKPSRDICQRGTSLTIQCQVDSQVTMMFWYRQQPGQSLTLIATANQGSEATYESGFVIDKFPISRPNLTFSTLTVSNMSPEDSSIYLCSVAGANQPQHFGDGTRLSIL.

The V call is TRBV6-5, the J call TRBJ2-2; D is possibly TRBD2 (5 bases). The CDR3 loop spans 13 amino acids. Looked up from germline, CDR1 is MNHEY and CDR2 is SVGAGI. Trimming removed 7 bases from V and 8 bases from J, with 14 bases in between. The CDR3 DNA follows: TGTGCCAGCACGCTCTCCCCGGGGGGGGAGCTGTTTTTT. Translation gives CASTLSPGGELFF.

J is TRBJ2-1 and V is TRBV5-6; D perhaps matches TRBD2 (6 bases). The CDR3 totals 15 residues. The germline V gene has CDR1 SGHDT and CDR2 YYEEEE. Trimming shortened V by 2 bases and J by 7 bases, and 16 bases separated the two germline ends. CDR3 nucleotides: TGTGCCAGCAGCTTTCCAAGGGGCGGGATAAATGAGCAGTTCTTC. Its protein is CASSFPRGGINEQFF.

This clone was detected only once. This sequence joins TRBV3-1 (or the pseudogene TRBV3-2) and TRBJ2-4, with D unclear. Per germline, CDR1 LGHDT and CDR2 YNNKEL (reference sequence). Trimming took off 5 bases at V and 4 bases at J, with 21 bases between the two ends. The CDR3 sequence is 17 residues long. CDR3 sequence (DNA): TGTGCCAGCAGCGGCGAAACTCCCATTTGCAAAAAAAACATTCAGTACTTC. This codes for CASSGETPICKKNIQYF.

The CDR3: CASSPAGAQETQYF. CDR3 coding DNA: TGTGCCAGCTCACCAGCAGGGGCCCAAGAGACCCAGTACTTC. The chain carries TRBV18 and TRBJ2-5, with a possible D match to TRBD1 (6 bases). The CDR3 has 14 amino acids. V shed 2 bases and J shed 1 base, with 8 bases lying between them. In germline, CDR1 is KGHSH, CDR2 LQKENI.

The chain recombines TRBV4-2 with TRBJ2-4; 8 bases fit TRBD2. The CDR3 length is 15 residues. Germline CDR1 and CDR2: LGHNA and YNFKEQ. J gave up 7 bases and V 2 bases, and 7 bases lay outside the gene matches. The chain's CDR3 is CASSQSTSAGNIQYF. DNA of the CDR3: TGTGCCAGCAGCCAATCGACTAGCGCTGGGAACATTCAGTACTTC.

This clone was found a few times. This chain uses TRBV3-1 (or the pseudogene TRBV3-2) with TRBJ1-1; D gene ambiguous. This CDR3 spans 13 amino acids. CDR1 is LGHDT, CDR2 YNNKEL, per germline (reference sequence). Trimming took 4 bases from V and 2 from J, leaving 8 bases between them. CDR3 bases: TGTGCCAGCAGCCTATCTATTAACACTGAAGCTTTCTTT. It specifies CASSLSINTEAFF.

The chain links TRBV27 to TRBJ2-3; 7 bases line up with TRBD1. Germline V gene lookup returns CDR1 MNHEY and CDR2 SMNVEV (reference sequence). V shed 2 bases and J 0 bases; nucleotides not matched to a gene: 2. CDR3 length: 15 residues. The CDR3 bases are TGTGCCAGCAGTTTAAGGGGACAGAGCACAGATACGCAGTATTTT. Its translation: CASSLRGQSTDTQYF.

The V call is TRBV7-2, the J call TRBJ1-4; the D is unclear. CDR1 is SGHTA, CDR2 FQGNSA, per germline. Trimming stripped 2 bases from V and 0 bases from J, with 10 bases between. The CDR3 contains 16 residues. The CDR3 DNA is TGTGCCAGCAGCTTAAATTCACCTGCAACTAATGAAAAACTGTTTTTT. This codes for CASSLNSPATNEKLFF.

The chain joins TRBV4-3 to TRBJ1-2; D is ambiguous. The V gene's germline CDR1 is LGHNA and CDR2 YSLEER. This CDR3 has 15 amino acids. Trimming took 0 bases from V and 4 from J, leaving 12 bases between them. The CDR3 DNA follows: TGCGCCAGCAGCCAAGAACTACAGTCTGCCTATGGCTACACCTTC. This sequence encodes CASSQELQSAYGYTF.

This clone was counted a few times. The chain is built from TRBV6-2 or TRBV6-3 and TRBJ2-3; D gene uncertain. From germline, CDR1 is MNHEY and CDR2 SVGEGT. This CDR3 contains 11 residues. The V gene lost 5 bases and the J gene lost 4 bases, with 4 bases spanning the gap. The DNA for the CDR3 is TGTGCCAGCAGTCGGGCAGATACGCAGTATTTT. This sequence encodes CASSRADTQYF.

The V call is TRBV6-5, the J call TRBJ1-2, with D unresolved. Trimming pared 3 bases from V and 7 bases from J, leaving 12 bases between. The CDR3 totals 13 residues. Germline V lookup: CDR1 MNHEY, CDR2 SVGAGI. Here the CDR3 reads CASSYGDSGGYTF. The CDR3 DNA reads TGTGCCAGCAGTTATGGGGATTCGGGTGGCTACACCTTC.

This clone counts as large. Other DNA sequences within the sample encode an identical CDR3. This chain joins TRBV27 and TRBJ2-5; D is uncertain. This CDR3 contains 13 residues. The germline V gene has CDR1 MNHEY and CDR2 SMNVEV (reference sequence). Trimming removed 3 bases at V and 1 base at J, with 6 bases between. The CDR3 nucleotides are TGTGCCAGCAGTTTTGGGATCCAAGAGACCCAGTACTTC. Translated, it gives CASSFGIQETQYF.

Regarding this clone: Just one base apart from a much larger clone, this may be a read error. The rearrangement uses TRBV18 and TRBJ2-5; a weak D match, TRBD2 (5 bases). The CDR3 loop spans 13 amino acids. V was cut by 4 bases and J by 3 bases, with 9 bases left in between. Germline CDR1 KGHSH, CDR2 LQKENI. The CDR3 loop reads CASSLPGEETQYF. The DNA of the CDR3 is TGTGCCAGCTCACTACCCGGGGAAGAGACCCAGTACTTC. The variable domain in full, completed from reference TRBV18 and TRBJ2-5, reads NAGVMQNPRHLVRRRGQEARLRCSPMKGHSHVYWYRQLPEEGLKFMVYLQKENIIDESGMPKERFSAEFPKEGPSILRIQQVVRGDSAAYFCASSLPGEETQYFGPGTRLLVL.

The rearrangement links TRBV30 to TRBJ1-5; D remains unclear. Germline CDR1 is GTSNPN and CDR2 is SVGIG (reference sequence). The CDR3 totals 16 residues. Trimming left V 0 bases short and J 0 bases short, with 12 bases between. The CDR3 is CAWSVSHQFSNQPQHF. For the CDR3, the DNA is TGTGCCTGGAGTGTATCCCACCAGTTTAGCAATCAGCCCCAGCATTTT.